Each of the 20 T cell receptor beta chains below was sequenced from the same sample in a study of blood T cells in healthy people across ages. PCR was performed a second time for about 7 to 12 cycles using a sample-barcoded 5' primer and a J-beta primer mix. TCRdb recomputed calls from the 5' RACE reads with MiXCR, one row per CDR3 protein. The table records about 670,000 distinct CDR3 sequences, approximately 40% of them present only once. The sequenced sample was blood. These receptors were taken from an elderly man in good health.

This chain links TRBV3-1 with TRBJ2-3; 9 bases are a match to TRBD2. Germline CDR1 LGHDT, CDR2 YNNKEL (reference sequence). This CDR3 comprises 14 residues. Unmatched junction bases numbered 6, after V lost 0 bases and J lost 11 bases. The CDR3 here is CASSQDLPLAGQYF. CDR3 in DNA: TGTGCCAGCAGCCAAGATTTGCCACTAGCGGGGCAGTATTTT.

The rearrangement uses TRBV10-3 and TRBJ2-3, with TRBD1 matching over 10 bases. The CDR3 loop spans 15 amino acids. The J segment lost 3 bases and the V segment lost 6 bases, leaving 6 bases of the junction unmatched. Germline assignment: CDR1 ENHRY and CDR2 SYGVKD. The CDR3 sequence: CAIRGGTGETDTQYF. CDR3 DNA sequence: TGTGCCATCAGAGGGGGGACAGGGGAAACAGATACGCAGTATTTT.

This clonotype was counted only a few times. CDR3 residues: CSVEDRMNTDTQYF. The DNA of the CDR3 is TGCAGCGTTGAAGATCGGATGAACACAGATACGCAGTATTTT. V is TRBV29-1 and J is TRBJ2-3; no definite D call. The CDR3 has 14 residues. The germline CDR1 and CDR2 sequences are SQVTM and ANQGSEA. V lost 0 bases and J lost 2, with 9 bases in between.

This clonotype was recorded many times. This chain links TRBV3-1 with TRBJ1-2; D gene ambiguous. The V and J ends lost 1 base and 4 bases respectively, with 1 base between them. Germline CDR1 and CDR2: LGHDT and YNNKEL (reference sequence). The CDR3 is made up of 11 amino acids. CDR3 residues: CASSQAYGYTF. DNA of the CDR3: TGTGCCAGCAGCCAAGCCTATGGCTACACCTTC.

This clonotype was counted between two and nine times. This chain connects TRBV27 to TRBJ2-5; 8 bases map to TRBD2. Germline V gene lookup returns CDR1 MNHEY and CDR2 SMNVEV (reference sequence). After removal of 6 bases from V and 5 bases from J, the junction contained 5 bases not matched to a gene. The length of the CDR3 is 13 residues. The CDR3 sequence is CASSRTSWETQYF. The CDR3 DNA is TGTGCCAGCAGCCGGACTAGCTGGGAGACCCAGTACTTC.

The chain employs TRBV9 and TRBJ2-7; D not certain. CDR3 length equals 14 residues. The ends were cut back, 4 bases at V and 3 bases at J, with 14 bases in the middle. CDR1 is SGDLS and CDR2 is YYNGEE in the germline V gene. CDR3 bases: TGTGCCAGCAGCCCCACGCTTTTGATCTACGAGCAGTACTTC. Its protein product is CASSPTLLIYEQYF.

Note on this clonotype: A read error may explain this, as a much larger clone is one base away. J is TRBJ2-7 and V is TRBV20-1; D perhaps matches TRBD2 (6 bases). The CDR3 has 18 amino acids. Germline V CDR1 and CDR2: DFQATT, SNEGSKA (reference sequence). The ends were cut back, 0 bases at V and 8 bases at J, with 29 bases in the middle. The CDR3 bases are TGCAGTGCTAGAGATTTGTTAAGGAGGGCCAGGTTCTGTCTCAAGCAGTACTTC. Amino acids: CSARDLLRRARFCLKQYF.

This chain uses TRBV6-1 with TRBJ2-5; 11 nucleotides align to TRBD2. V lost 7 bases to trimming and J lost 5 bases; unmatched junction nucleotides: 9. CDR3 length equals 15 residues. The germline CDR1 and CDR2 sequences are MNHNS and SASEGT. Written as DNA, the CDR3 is TGTGCCAGCATCAGTAGCGGGGGGGCCAGTGAGACCCAGTACTTC. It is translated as CASISSGGASETQYF.

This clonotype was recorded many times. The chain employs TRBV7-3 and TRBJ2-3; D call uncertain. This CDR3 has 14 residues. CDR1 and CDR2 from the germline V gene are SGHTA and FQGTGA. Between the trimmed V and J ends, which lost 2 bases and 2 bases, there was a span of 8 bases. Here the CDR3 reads CASSLAPLTDTQYF. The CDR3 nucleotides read TGTGCCAGCAGCTTAGCCCCTCTCACAGATACGCAGTATTTT.

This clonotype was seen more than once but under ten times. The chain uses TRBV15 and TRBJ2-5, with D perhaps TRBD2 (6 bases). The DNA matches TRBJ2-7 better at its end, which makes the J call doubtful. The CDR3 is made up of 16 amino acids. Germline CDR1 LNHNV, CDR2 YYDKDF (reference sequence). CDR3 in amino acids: CATSRDMSVGGYEQYF. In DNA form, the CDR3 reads TGTGCCACCAGCAGAGATATGTCAGTGGGGGGATACGAGCAGTACTTC.

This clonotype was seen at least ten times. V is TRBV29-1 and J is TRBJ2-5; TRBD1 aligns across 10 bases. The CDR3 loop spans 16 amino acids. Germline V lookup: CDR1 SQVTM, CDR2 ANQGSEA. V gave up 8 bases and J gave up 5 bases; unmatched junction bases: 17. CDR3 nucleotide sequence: TGCAGCACAATTCGCTCTGGACAGGGGGGAGCGGAGACCCAGTACTTC. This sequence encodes CSTIRSGQGGAETQYF.

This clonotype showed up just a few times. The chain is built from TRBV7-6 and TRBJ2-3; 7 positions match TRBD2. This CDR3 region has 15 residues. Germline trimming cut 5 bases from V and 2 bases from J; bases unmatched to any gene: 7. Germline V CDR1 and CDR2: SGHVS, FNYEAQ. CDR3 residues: CASSKHSGDTDTQYF. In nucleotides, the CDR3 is TGTGCCAGCAGCAAACACAGCGGGGACACAGATACGCAGTATTTT.

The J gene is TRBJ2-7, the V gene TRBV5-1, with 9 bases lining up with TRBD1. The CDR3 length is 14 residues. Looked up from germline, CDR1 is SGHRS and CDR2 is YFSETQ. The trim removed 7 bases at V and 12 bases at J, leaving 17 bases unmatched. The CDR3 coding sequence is TGCGCCAGCGGACCCACAGGGGGCGGAGAGACCCGGTACTTC. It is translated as CASGPTGGGETRYF.

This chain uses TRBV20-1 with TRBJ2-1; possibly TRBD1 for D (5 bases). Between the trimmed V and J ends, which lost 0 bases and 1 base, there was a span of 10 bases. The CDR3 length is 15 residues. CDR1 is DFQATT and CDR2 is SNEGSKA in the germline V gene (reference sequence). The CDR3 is CSARETKGSYNEQFF. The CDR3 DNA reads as TGCAGTGCTAGAGAAACGAAGGGGTCCTACAATGAGCAGTTCTTC.

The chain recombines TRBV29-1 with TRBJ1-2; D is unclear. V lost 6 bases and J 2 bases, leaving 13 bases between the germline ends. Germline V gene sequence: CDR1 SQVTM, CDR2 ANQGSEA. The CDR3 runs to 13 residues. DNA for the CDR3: TGCAGCGTGGGTACAGAATTCAACTATGGCTACACCTTC. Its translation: CSVGTEFNYGYTF.

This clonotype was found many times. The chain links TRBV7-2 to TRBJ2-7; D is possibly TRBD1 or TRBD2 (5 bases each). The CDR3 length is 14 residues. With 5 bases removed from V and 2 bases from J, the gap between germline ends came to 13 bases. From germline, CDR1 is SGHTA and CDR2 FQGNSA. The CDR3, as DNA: TGTGCCAGCAGCGACCGGGACGGTGCCTACGAGCAGTACTTC. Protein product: CASSDRDGAYEQYF.

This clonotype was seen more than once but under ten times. DNA of the CDR3: TGCGCCAGCAGCTCCCGGGTAGTTTTCGATGAGCAGTTCTTC. It encodes CASSSRVVFDEQFF. The chain couples TRBV4-3 to TRBJ2-1, with no clear D. The V end lost 5 bases, the J end lost 8 bases, and 16 bases lay between the germline ends. Germline CDR1 reads LGHNA; CDR2 reads YSLEER. CDR3 length: 14 residues.

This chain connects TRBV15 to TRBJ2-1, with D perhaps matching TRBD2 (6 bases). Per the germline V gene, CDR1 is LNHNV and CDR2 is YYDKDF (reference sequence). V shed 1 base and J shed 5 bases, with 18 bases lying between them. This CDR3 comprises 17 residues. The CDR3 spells CATSRVLGGDSDNEQFF. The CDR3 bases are TGTGCCACCAGCAGAGTGTTGGGCGGGGATTCCGACAATGAGCAGTTCTTC.

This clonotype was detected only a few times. The CDR3 spells CASSNAPTFSYNEQFF. CDR3 DNA sequence: TGTGCCAGCAGCAACGCCCCCACGTTCTCCTACAATGAGCAGTTCTTC. The chain recombines TRBV6-6 with TRBJ2-1; D call uncertain. In germline, CDR1 is MNHNY, CDR2 SVGAGI (reference sequence). Trimming took off 6 bases at V and 0 bases at J, with 15 bases between the two ends. The CDR3 runs 16 residues.

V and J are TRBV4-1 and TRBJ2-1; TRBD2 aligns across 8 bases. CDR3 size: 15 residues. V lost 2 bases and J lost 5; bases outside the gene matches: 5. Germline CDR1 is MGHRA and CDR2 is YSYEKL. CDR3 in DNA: TGCGCCAGCAGCCAACGGGGGGGCCTTGACAATGAGCAGTTCTTC. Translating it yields CASSQRGGLDNEQFF.